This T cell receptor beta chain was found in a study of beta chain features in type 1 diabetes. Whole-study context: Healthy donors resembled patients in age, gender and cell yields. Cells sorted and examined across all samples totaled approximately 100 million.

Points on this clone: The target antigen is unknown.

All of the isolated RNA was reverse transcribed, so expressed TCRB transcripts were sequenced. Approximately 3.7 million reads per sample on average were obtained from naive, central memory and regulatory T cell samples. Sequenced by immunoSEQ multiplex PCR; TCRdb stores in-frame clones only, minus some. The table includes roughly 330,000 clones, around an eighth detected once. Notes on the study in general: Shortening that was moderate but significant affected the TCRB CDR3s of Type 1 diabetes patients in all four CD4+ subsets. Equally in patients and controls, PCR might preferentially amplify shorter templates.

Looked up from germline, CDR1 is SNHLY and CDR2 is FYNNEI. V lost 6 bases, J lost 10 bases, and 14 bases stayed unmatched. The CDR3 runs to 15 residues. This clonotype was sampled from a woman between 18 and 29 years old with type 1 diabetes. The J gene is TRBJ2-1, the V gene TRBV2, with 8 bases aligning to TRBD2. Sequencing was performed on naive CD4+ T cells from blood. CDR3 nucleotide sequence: TGTGCCAGCAGGCGCCTGACGGGAGGGCCGGGGGAGCAGTTCTTC. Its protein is CASRRLTGGPGEQFF.